What follows are 12 T cell receptor beta chains derived from one specimen sequenced in a study of blood T cell repertoires in COVID-19. The data were produced by immunoSEQ multiplex PCR, yet TCRdb's version contains in-frame clones alone and is incomplete. Counted here are roughly 41,000 clones, roughly 91% occurring once; the ten biggest clones make up nearly 5%. The sample was peripheral blood. The receptors were sampled from a human donor in a cohort sampled during active COVID-19.

V and J are TRBV10-3 and TRBJ1-5; 9 nucleotides line up with TRBD1. Germline values: CDR1 ENHRY, CDR2 SYGVKD. Trimming at V came to 2 bases and at J to 7 bases, leaving 6 bases not matched to a gene. This CDR3 has 15 amino acids. CDR3 DNA: TGTGCCATCAGTGAGGGGACAGGGTTCCTCCAGCCCCAGCATTTT. As protein: CAISEGTGFLQPQHF.

The rearrangement links TRBV18 to TRBJ1-3; TRBD1 is a possible D gene (5 bases). Germline CDR1 KGHSH, CDR2 LQKENI. The CDR3 is 15 amino acids. Trimming cost V 0 bases and J 3 bases, with 9 bases left between them. CDR3 coding DNA: TGTGCCAGCTCACCACCGCACAGGCTTGGAAACACCATATATTTT. Its protein is CASSPPHRLGNTIYF.

J is TRBJ1-6 and V is TRBV7-2, with a possible D match to TRBD1 (6 bases). There are 17 residues in the CDR3. Germline V gene sequence: CDR1 SGHTA, CDR2 FQGNSA. Trimming left V 3 bases short and J 7 bases short, with 19 bases between. The CDR3 region is CASSFTTGSRRNSPLHF. The CDR3 nucleotides read TGTGCCAGCAGCTTCACTACAGGGTCTCGTCGCAATTCACCCCTCCACTTT.

The chain couples TRBV28 to TRBJ1-1; maybe TRBD1 (5 bases). Trimming pared 4 bases from V and 0 bases from J, leaving 15 bases between. Germline V gene sequence: CDR1 MDHEN, CDR2 SYDVKM. This CDR3 region has 16 residues. The CDR3 nucleotides read TGTGCCAGCAGTTCCCCTGCCGGGGGGGTGAACACTGAAGCTTTCTTT. It translates to CASSSPAGGVNTEAFF.

The chain has TRBV6-5 and TRBJ2-1, with TRBD2 matching 7 bases. Germline CDR1 and CDR2: MNHEY and SVGAGI. This CDR3 spans 14 amino acids. Germline trimming cut 4 bases from V and 6 bases from J; bases unmatched to any gene: 6. For the CDR3, the DNA is TGTGCCAGCAGTTTCGGGACTACGTCCAATGAGCAGTTCTTC. Translated: CASSFGTTSNEQFF.

V is TRBV28 and J is TRBJ2-7; 8 bases agree with TRBD1. Germline-derived CDR1 and CDR2 are MDHEN and SYDVKM. This CDR3 has 13 residues. With V trimmed by 6 bases and J by 9 bases, 10 bases remained unmatched. CDR3 nucleotide sequence: TGTGCCAGCAGCCCGGGACAGGAACTGAGGCAGTACTTC. Translating gives CASSPGQELRQYF.

The chain joins TRBV7-9 to TRBJ2-2, with TRBD1 matching 8 bases. CDR1 SEHNR and CDR2 FQNEAQ come from the germline V gene (reference sequence). The V gene end was trimmed by 7 bases and the J gene end by 5 bases; junction bases not matched to a gene: 6. The CDR3 has 14 amino acids. The CDR3 region is CASIRDRKTGELFF. Written as DNA, the CDR3 is TGTGCCAGCATCCGGGACAGGAAAACCGGGGAGCTGTTTTTT. Together with reference TRBV7-9 and TRBJ2-2, the CDR3 gives the full variable domain: DTGVSQNPRHKITKRGQNVTFRCDPISEHNRLYWYRQTLGQGPEFLTYFQNEAQLEKSRLLSDRFSAERPKGSFSTLEIQRTEQGDSAMYLCASIRDRKTGELFFGEGSRLTVL.

The CDR3 reads CASSPPGLAGGPSTDTQYF. The CDR3 DNA sequence: TGTGCCAGCTCACCCCCGGGGCTAGCGGGAGGACCTAGCACAGATACGCAGTATTTT. The rearrangement uses TRBV18 and TRBJ2-3, with TRBD2 identical over 11 bases. This CDR3 is built from 19 residues. From germline, CDR1 is KGHSH and CDR2 LQKENI. V was pared by 3 bases and J by 0 bases, with 11 bases of the junction left unmatched. Supplemented by reference TRBV18 and TRBJ2-3, the full variable domain reads NAGVMQNPRHLVRRRGQEARLRCSPMKGHSHVYWYRQLPEEGLKFMVYLQKENIIDESGMPKERFSAEFPKEGPSILRIQQVVRGDSAAYFCASSPPGLAGGPSTDTQYFGPGTRLTVL.

The chain couples TRBV30 to TRBJ2-5; TRBD2 might be the D (6 bases). The CDR3 contains 15 residues. The germline V and J ends were trimmed by 3 bases and 5 bases, with 19 bases remaining between them. From germline, CDR1 is GTSNPN and CDR2 SVGIG (reference sequence). The CDR3 DNA follows: TGTGCCTGGAGCAGTGTCGGGAGTAGACTGGAGACCCAGTACTTC. This sequence encodes CAWSSVGSRLETQYF. The whole variable domain, filled in from reference TRBV30 and TRBJ2-5, reads SQTIHQWPATLVQPVGSPLSLECTVEGTSNPNLYWYRQAAGRGLQLLFYSVGIGQISSEVPQNLSASRPQDRQFILSSKKLLLSDSGFYLCAWSSVGSRLETQYFGPGTRLLVL.

This sequence joins TRBV7-3 and TRBJ2-3, with a weak D call TRBD1 (5 bases). V lost 6 bases and J 2 bases, leaving 15 bases between the germline ends. Germline assignment: CDR1 SGHTA and CDR2 FQGTGA. The CDR3 spans 15 residues. The DNA for the CDR3 is TGTGCCAGCAGTAAAGGGGCGTACAACACAGATACGCAGTATTTT. It specifies CASSKGAYNTDTQYF.

The gene calls are TRBV9 and TRBJ2-7; 8 bases align to TRBD1. Trimming at V came to 4 bases and at J to 0 bases, leaving 6 bases not matched to a gene. Germline values: CDR1 SGDLS, CDR2 YYNGEE. The CDR3 is 15 amino acids. Here the CDR3 reads CASSIGQGLSYEQYF. The CDR3 region has the DNA TGTGCCAGCAGCATAGGACAGGGACTCTCCTACGAGCAGTACTTC.

The gene calls are TRBV5-1 and TRBJ2-6, with TRBD1 matching 9 bases. CDR3 size: 20 residues. Germline V lookup: CDR1 SGHRS, CDR2 YFSETQ. The V and J ends lost 0 bases and 4 bases, in that order; junction bases with no gene match: 14. DNA for the CDR3: TGCGCCAGCAGCTTGGATCAGCAACAGGGGGCCCCGAGCGGGGCCAACGTCCTGACTTTC. This sequence encodes CASSLDQQQGAPSGANVLTF.